This paragraph reports one T cell receptor (beta chain). The data derive from a study of T cell responses to AZD1222 COVID-19 vaccine. Method: immunoSEQ multiplex PCR; TCRdb's copy keeps in-frame clones and lacks some. Seen here are 150,000 or so clones, 90% to 95% observed once, and the top ten hold more than 1.2%. With 6 bases removed from V and 5 bases from J, the gap between germline ends came to 13 bases. The CDR3 sequence is 14 residues long. Germline V gene lookup returns CDR1 LNHDA and CDR2 SQIVND (reference sequence). This sequence joins TRBV19 and TRBJ2-2; a possible D gene is TRBD1 (5 bases). This specimen was peripheral blood, taken on day 0 of AZD1222 vaccination. This clonotype originated in an adult in good health. This chain's CDR3 is CASRPRQYTGELFF. The CDR3 region has the DNA TGTGCCAGTAGGCCCAGACAGTATACCGGGGAGCTGTTTTTT.